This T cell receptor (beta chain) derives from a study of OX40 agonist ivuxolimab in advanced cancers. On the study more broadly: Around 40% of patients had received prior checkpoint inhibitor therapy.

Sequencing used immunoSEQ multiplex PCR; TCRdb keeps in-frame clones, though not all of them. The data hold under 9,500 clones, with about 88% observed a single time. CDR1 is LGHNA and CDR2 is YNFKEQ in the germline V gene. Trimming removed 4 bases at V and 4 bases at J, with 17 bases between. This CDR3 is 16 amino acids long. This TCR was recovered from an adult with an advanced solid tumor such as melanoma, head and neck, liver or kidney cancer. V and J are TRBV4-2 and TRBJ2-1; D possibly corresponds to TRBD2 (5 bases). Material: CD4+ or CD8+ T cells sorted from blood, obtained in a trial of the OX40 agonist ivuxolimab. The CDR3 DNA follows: TGTGCCAGCAGCCCCCTCGCCAGCGGTAATTACAATGAGCAGTTCTTC. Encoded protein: CASSPLASGNYNEQFF.